This TCR beta chain was sequenced in a study of blood T cell repertoires in COVID-19. Across the study: Whether acute or convalescent, the COVID-19 samples came from the United States, Italy and Spain. PBMCs, B-cell-depleted T cells, or T cells provided the cDNA or gDNA that made up the material.

Germline assignment: CDR1 MNHEY and CDR2 SMNVEV (reference sequence). The V segment lost 6 bases and the J segment 5 bases; nucleotides outside the gene matches: 5. CDR3 length: 14 amino acids. Authors' methods: Reference gene primer amplification yielded estimated nucleated cell counts. Here immunoSEQ multiplex PCR was the method, and the copy in TCRdb shows in-frame clones only, minus some. Clone size and V and J calls were adopted from that table, with D and trimming inferred from the DNA. Of 52,000 or so clones in the sample, approximately 84% were seen once. The chain has TRBV27 and TRBJ2-1; 9 nucleotides align to TRBD1. This receptor was obtained from a man in his 70s with active COVID-19. The specimen sequenced was peripheral blood. CDR3 residues: CASSTGGGHNEQFF. The DNA for the CDR3 is TGTGCCAGCAGCACAGGGGGCGGTCACAATGAGCAGTTCTTC.